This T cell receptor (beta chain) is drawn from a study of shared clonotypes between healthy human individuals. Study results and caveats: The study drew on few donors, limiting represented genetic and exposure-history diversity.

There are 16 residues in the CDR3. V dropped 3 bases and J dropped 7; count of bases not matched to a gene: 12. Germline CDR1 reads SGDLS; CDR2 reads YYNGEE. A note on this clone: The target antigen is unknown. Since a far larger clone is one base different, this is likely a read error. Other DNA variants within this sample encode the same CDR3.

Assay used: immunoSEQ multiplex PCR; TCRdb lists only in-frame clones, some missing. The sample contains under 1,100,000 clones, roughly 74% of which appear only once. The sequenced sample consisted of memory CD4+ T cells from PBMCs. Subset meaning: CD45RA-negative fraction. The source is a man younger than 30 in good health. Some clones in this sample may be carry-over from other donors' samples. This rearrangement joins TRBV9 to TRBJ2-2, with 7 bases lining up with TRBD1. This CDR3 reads CASSAPGTEKHGELFF. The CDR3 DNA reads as TGTGCCAGCAGCGCTCCCGGGACAGAAAAGCACGGGGAGCTGTTTTTT.